A selection of T cell receptor beta chains follows, all from one sample in a study of cytomegalovirus exposure and HLA in healthy donors. Libraries were prepared by immunoSEQ multiplex PCR; TCRdb keeps only in-frame clonotypes and omits some of them. The top ten clones hold around 2.7% of a sample with 85,000 to 120,000 clones, roughly 71% of them seen once. The sequenced sample consisted of PBMCs. The source is a male donor in good health and CMV-seropositive. CDR3s leave out the opening cysteine and the closing phenylalanine or tryptophan. Each record gives: clone size, D gene, V gene, J gene, CDR3 protein. The D gene is left open where the match is weak. Clone size is not always given. Where it is, it says once, few, many or a class for expanded clones.

.,.,TRBV7-9,TRBJ2-5,ASSLARTEETQY
.,.,TRBV15,TRBJ2-1,ATSRTPGAVDEQF
.,.,TRBV5-1,TRBJ1-1,ASSLWGVVGTEAF
.,.,TRBV30,TRBJ2-2,AWSTDGFANTGELF
.,.,TRBV2,TRBJ1-5,ASRGSGGLSNQPQH
.,.,TRBV2,TRBJ1-6,ASRATGTSNSPLH
.,TRBD2,TRBV29-1,TRBJ2-1,SVELAGGYEQF
.,TRBD1,TRBV6-4,TRBJ2-3,ASLMDRDITDTQY
.,TRBD1,TRBV19,TRBJ1-5,ASRDRGLSNQPQH
.,.,TRBV9,TRBJ2-1,ASSVGGRTGDEQF
.,TRBD2,TRBV5-4,TRBJ2-1,ASSLVGGPYNEQF
.,.,TRBV27,TRBJ2-7,ASSGNYRSSYEQY
.,TRBD2,TRBV13,TRBJ2-1,ASSSSGTSGMPRSSSYNEQF
.,.,TRBV7-9,TRBJ2-3,ASSLERGAGTQY
once,TRBD1,TRBV5-1,TRBJ2-1,ASDVGTGVYNEQF
.,.,TRBV2,TRBJ1-1,ASSQNPTGNTEAF
.,TRBD2,TRBV5-1,TRBJ2-3,ASSLAGGDTQY
.,TRBD1,TRBV29-1,TRBJ1-3,SIKGRGNTIY
.,.,TRBV7-2,TRBJ1-1,ASSQQGQNTEAF
once,TRBD2,TRBV9,TRBJ2-7,ASSVGGASGAGEQY
.,.,TRBV25-1,TRBJ2-5,ASSSRVAETQY
.,.,TRBV6-1,TRBJ1-2,ASSDGVLLWSGYT
.,TRBD2,TRBV4-2,TRBJ2-7,ASSQLSGSGSYEQY
few,.,TRBV7-3,TRBJ1-2,ASSLLGGAMGSDSYT
.,TRBD1,TRBV28,TRBJ1-2,ASSQETGRYGYT
.,.,TRBV27,TRBJ2-7,ASARGTSYEQY
.,.,TRBV21-1,TRBJ2-3,ASSKITPGESGRAYSTDTQY
.,TRBD2,TRBV13,TRBJ2-1,ASSPRTSGSYNEQF
.,TRBD1,TRBV18,TRBJ2-1,ASSPGTGWGNEQF
.,TRBD1,TRBV27,.,ASNRRGQGYEQY
.,TRBD1,TRBV11-3,TRBJ2-7,ASSLGGQNEQY
.,.,TRBV9,TRBJ1-2,ASSAIDYGYT
.,.,TRBV6-6,TRBJ1-2,ASSVTAESYGYT
.,TRBD1,TRBV6-5,TRBJ2-7,ASRTPGQGGNEQY
few,.,TRBV5-4,TRBJ2-6,ASSRVLSGANVLT
.,.,TRBV28,TRBJ2-7,ASSPPGQRYSYEQY
.,.,TRBV9,TRBJ1-2,ASSPGGTNYGYT
.,.,TRBV9,TRBJ1-2,ASSKEQGTHGYT
once,.,TRBV28,TRBJ1-3,ASRAPLGNTIY
.,.,TRBV6-6,TRBJ1-1,ASSYRVNTEAF
.,.,TRBV29-1,TRBJ1-2,SVEPQGSYGYT
.,.,TRBV20-1,TRBJ1-4,SAGRAEKLF
.,TRBD2,TRBV18,TRBJ2-2,ASSPRSGRGANTGELF
.,.,TRBV5-1,TRBJ1-5,ASSMDSLNQPQH
few,.,TRBV7-2,TRBJ1-4,ASSPWAFGEKLF
few,TRBD1,TRBV7-8,TRBJ1-3,ASSLGDRVGSGNTIY
.,.,TRBV7-2,TRBJ2-5,ASSPGFSQETQY
.,.,TRBV5-1,TRBJ2-7,ASSPGGAAAYEQY